Below are 30 T cell receptor beta chains sequenced from a single sample in a study of metastatic and nonmetastatic thyroid tumors. Prior to thyroid surgery, none of the patients had received any treatment. TCRdb re-clonotyped the PCR reads through MiXCR. The table includes about 15,000 clones, about 34% detected once. Specimen: tumor tissue. The receptors derive from a male donor with papillary thyroid cancer or a benign thyroid nodule (not recorded which). Some clones in this sample may be carry-over from other donors' samples.

This clone is medium-sized by share. The rearrangement uses TRBV2 and TRBJ2-5; D is ambiguous. Germline-derived CDR1 and CDR2 are SNHLY and FYNNEI. The CDR3 contains 15 residues. Trimming cost V 7 bases and J 0 bases, with 15 bases left between them. CDR3 in amino acids: CASKSVPQYQETQYF. The CDR3 region has the DNA TGTGCCAGCAAAAGCGTTCCACAGTACCAAGAGACCCAGTACTTC.

By share, this clone counts as medium-sized (0.01 to 0.1%). CDR3 amino acids: CATGSDGHSPLHF. As DNA, the CDR3 is TGTGCCACGGGAAGTGACGGACATTCACCCCTCCACTTT. The chain recombines TRBV19 with TRBJ1-6; unclear D gene. The CDR3 loop spans 13 amino acids. V lost 10 bases to trimming and J lost 8 bases, with 15 bases between them. Germline V gives CDR1 LNHDA, CDR2 SQIVND (reference sequence). The full variable domain, in which reference TRBV19 and TRBJ1-6 provide the parts outside the CDR3, is DGGITQSPKYLFRKEGQNVTLSCEQNLNHDAMYWYRQDPGQGLRLIYYSQIVNDFQKGDIAEGYSVSREKKESFPLTVTSAQKNPTAFYLCATGSDGHSPLHFGNGTRLTVT.

The chain is built from TRBV11-2 and TRBJ1-2; D may be TRBD1 (6 bases). The CDR3 consists of 13 residues. Germline V CDR1 and CDR2: SGHAT, FQNNGV. The ends were cut back, 7 bases at V and 7 bases at J, with 16 bases in the middle. In nucleotides, the CDR3 is TGTGCCAGCACACATCAGGGGTATATTGGCTACACCTTC. Its protein is CASTHQGYIGYTF. Full variable domain (outside the CDR3, taken from reference TRBV11-2 and TRBJ1-2): EAGVAQSPRYKIIEKRQSVAFWCNPISGHATLYWYQQILGQGPKLLIQFQNNGVVDDSQLPKDRFSAERLKGVDSTLKIQPAKLEDSAVYLCASTHQGYIGYTFGSGTRLTVV.

This clone was observed a few times. This chain uses TRBV6-5 with TRBJ1-5; D unresolved. V lost 4 bases and J lost 0, with 7 bases in between. Germline V gene lookup returns CDR1 MNHEY and CDR2 SVGAGI. This CDR3 is built from 14 residues. In nucleotides, the CDR3 is TGTGCCAGCAGTTTCAGCTTTAGCAATCAGCCCCAGCATTTT. Encoded protein: CASSFSFSNQPQHF.

This clone was found many times. The gene calls are TRBV29-1 and TRBJ2-3, with 9 bases aligning to TRBD1. Looked up from germline, CDR1 is SQVTM and CDR2 is ANQGSEA. CDR3 length: 15 amino acids. Losses at the gene ends were 6 bases for V and 4 bases for J; bases not matched to a gene: 11. CDR3 DNA sequence: TGCAGCGTCGGGAAGGGACAGGGTAACCCAGATACGCAGTATTTT. Residues: CSVGKGQGNPDTQYF.

In this sample, this clone turned up a few times. Given a much more abundant clone one base away, this may be a read error. The rearrangement joins TRBV28 to TRBJ1-4; D call uncertain. CDR3 size: 15 residues. Germline V gene data show CDR1 as MDHEN and CDR2 as SYDVKM. Trimming removed 8 bases from V and 3 bases from J, with 16 bases in between. CDR3 bases: TGTGCCAGCGGCATTCTGAGGGCGTCTAATGAAAAACTGTTTTTT. It specifies CASGILRASNEKLFF.

Notes on this clone: An end of the junction does not agree with germline; a read error may underlie this. The chain uses TRBV5-8 and TRBJ1-2; D ambiguous. The CDR3 spans 15 residues. CDR1 and CDR2 from the germline V gene are SGHTS and YDEGEE. CDR3 sequence reads: CASSLKVLPNYGYDF. In DNA form, the CDR3 reads TGTGCCAGCAGCTTGAAGGTTTTACCTAACTATGGCTACGACTTC.

V gene TRBV20-1 combines with J gene TRBJ2-2; D is perhaps TRBD2 (5 bases). The ends were cut back, 0 bases at V and 7 bases at J, with 12 bases in the middle. This CDR3 has 14 amino acids. CDR1 and CDR2 from the germline V gene are DFQATT and SNEGSKA (reference sequence). The CDR3 loop is CSAREAKEVGELFF. CDR3 nucleotide sequence: TGCAGTGCTAGAGAGGCGAAGGAGGTCGGGGAGCTGTTTTTT.

This clone has ten or more counts. The chain carries TRBV6-6 and TRBJ2-3; no reliable D call. CDR1 is MNHNY and CDR2 is SVGAGI in the germline V gene (reference sequence). The V and J ends lost 2 bases and 6 bases respectively, with 9 bases between them. This CDR3 region has 13 residues. In DNA form, the CDR3 reads TGTGCCAGCAGTTACGATCCGCCCGATACGCAGTATTTT. It is translated as CASSYDPPDTQYF.

By share, this clone ranks as large. V and J are TRBV10-3 and TRBJ2-7, with a possible D match to TRBD2 (7 bases). The CDR3 runs 13 residues. Germline CDR1 is ENHRY and CDR2 is SYGVKD. V was shortened by 4 bases and J by 2 bases, with 9 bases between the two germline ends. CDR3 region: CAISGGGTYEQYF. The CDR3 coding sequence is TGTGCCATCAGTGGCGGGGGCACCTACGAGCAGTACTTC.

This clone was picked up many times. The chain combines TRBV9 with TRBJ1-1; D is perhaps TRBD1 (6 bases). The germline V gene encodes CDR1 SGDLS and CDR2 YYNGEE. Trimming pared 0 bases from V and 11 bases from J, leaving 14 bases between. The CDR3 length is 13 residues. The CDR3 reads CASSVDLSGDAFF. CDR3 nucleotides: TGTGCCAGCAGCGTAGATCTATCAGGGGATGCTTTCTTT.

On this clone: The junction departs from the called germline gene at one end, perhaps through a read error. V and J are TRBV5-8 and TRBJ2-7, with 7 bases that match TRBD1. Germline assignment: CDR1 SGHTS and CDR2 YDEGEE. The CDR3 covers 13 residues. CDR3 bases: TGTGCTAGCCCCAGGGGGAGATCCTACGATCAGTACTTC. This translates into CASPRGRSYDQYF.

The chain carries TRBV6-1 and TRBJ2-7; D uncertain. CDR1 is MNHNS and CDR2 is SASEGT in the germline V gene. V was shortened by 3 bases and J by 6 bases, with 9 bases between the two germline ends. The CDR3 contains 12 residues. This chain's CDR3 is CASSEQGAEQYF. The CDR3 nucleotides read TGTGCCAGCAGTGAGCAAGGAGCCGAGCAGTACTTC.

This clone showed up many times. This sequence joins TRBV5-4 and TRBJ2-1; D unclear. The V end was cut by 2 bases, the J end by 5 bases, with 8 bases between. CDR1 SGHNT and CDR2 YYREEE come from the germline V gene (reference sequence). The length of the CDR3 is 13 residues. CDR3 protein: CASSFGWDNEQFF. For the CDR3, the DNA is TGTGCCAGCAGCTTCGGCTGGGACAATGAGCAGTTCTTC.

The CDR3 loop is CASSIQRDSYGYTF. CDR3 bases: TGTGCCAGTAGTATCCAACGGGACAGCTATGGCTACACCTTC. The chain couples TRBV19 to TRBJ1-2, with 7 bases identical to TRBD1. Looked up from germline, CDR1 is LNHDA and CDR2 is SQIVND (reference sequence). Losses at the gene ends were 3 bases for V and 4 bases for J; bases not matched to a gene: 5. The CDR3 runs 14 residues.

There are many counts of this clone. The chain uses TRBV5-4 and TRBJ1-2, with D uncertain. Trimming removed 2 bases at V and 6 bases at J, with 8 bases between. There are 12 residues in the CDR3. Looked up from germline, CDR1 is SGHNT and CDR2 is YYREEE (reference sequence). CDR3 nucleotides: TGTGCCAGCAGCTTCGTCGGGGATGGCTACACCTTC. Translation gives CASSFVGDGYTF.

This clone appeared a few times. The gene calls are TRBV11-2 and TRBJ2-7, with 7 bases fitting TRBD2. J lost 3 bases, V lost 3 bases, and 8 bases had no gene match. The CDR3 length is 15 residues. Germline assignment: CDR1 SGHAT and CDR2 FQNNGV. CDR3 sequence reads: CASSFWWGEGYEQYF. CDR3 in DNA: TGTGCCAGCAGCTTTTGGTGGGGGGAGGGCTACGAGCAGTACTTC.

This sequence joins TRBV7-2 and TRBJ2-7, with D perhaps matching TRBD2 (6 bases). The CDR3 is 15 residues long. In germline, CDR1 is SGHTA, CDR2 FQGNSA. The V end was cut by 1 base, the J end by 3 bases, with 13 bases between. CDR3 nucleotide sequence: TGTGCCAGCAGCTTAGACGCTAGCGCCTTCTACGAGCAGTACTTC. Translation gives CASSLDASAFYEQYF.

This clone showed up just once. The rearrangement uses TRBV2 and TRBJ2-2, with 12 bases aligning to TRBD2. The CDR3 is 16 amino acids. Germline values: CDR1 SNHLY, CDR2 FYNNEI. After removal of 3 bases from V and 7 bases from J, the junction contained 6 bases not matched to a gene. The CDR3 DNA is TGTGCCAGCAGTGACCAAACTAGCGGGAGGCACGGGGAGCTGTTTTTT. It yields the protein CASSDQTSGRHGELFF.

This clone is labeled medium-sized. The chain employs TRBV24-1 and TRBJ2-5; 10 nucleotides match TRBD1. After removal of 4 bases from V and 3 bases from J, the junction contained 4 bases not matched to a gene. The CDR3 length is 15 residues. The germline V gene has CDR1 KGHDR and CDR2 SFDVKD. CDR3 sequence reads: CATSEVDRGKETQYF. The CDR3 DNA sequence: TGTGCCACCAGTGAGGTGGACAGGGGGAAAGAGACCCAGTACTTC.

In its sample, this clone ranks as medium-sized. The CDR3: CASRPMNTEAFF. The CDR3, as DNA: TGTGCCAGCAGACCGATGAACACTGAAGCTTTCTTT. J is TRBJ1-1 and V is TRBV6-1; no reliable D call. Trimming pared 6 bases from V and 0 bases from J, leaving 5 bases between. This CDR3 region has 12 residues. In germline, CDR1 is MNHNS, CDR2 SASEGT.

In this sample, this clone turned up a few times. Mismatch with germline at one junction end may stem from a read error. The chain employs TRBV2 and TRBJ2-7; no firm D call. CDR3 length: 14 amino acids. Germline V gene sequence: CDR1 SNHLY, CDR2 FYNNEI. The CDR3 spells CASTETSAFLEHYF. The CDR3 DNA follows: TGTGCCAGCACGGAGACGTCAGCCTTCCTCGAGCATTACTTC. Full variable domain (rest looked up from reference TRBV2 and TRBJ2-7): EPEVTQTPSHQVTQMGQEVILRCVPISNHLYFYWYRQILGQKVEFLVSFYNNEISEKSEIFDDQFSVERPDGSNFTLKIRSTKLEDSAMYFCASTETSAFLEHYFGPGTRLTVT.

This clone was seen repeatedly, ten times or more. CDR3 coding DNA: TGTGCCAGCAGTGTGGTGCTGAGAACTGAAGCTTTCTTT. Residues: CASSVVLRTEAFF. The chain is built from TRBV2 and TRBJ1-1; D uncertain. The V and J ends lost 4 bases and 5 bases respectively, with 11 bases between them. Germline loops: CDR1 SNHLY, CDR2 FYNNEI. CDR3 length: 13 residues.

This chain uses TRBV20-1 with TRBJ2-7, with 7 nucleotides matching TRBD1. The CDR3 totals 12 residues. V lost 3 bases and J lost 6; bases outside the gene matches: 5. Germline CDR1 DFQATT, CDR2 SNEGSKA (reference sequence). The CDR3 sequence: CSARTGSSEQYF. The CDR3, as DNA: TGCAGTGCTAGGACAGGGAGTAGCGAGCAGTACTTC.

This chain connects TRBV5-1 to TRBJ2-3; 9 positions agree with TRBD2. Germline loops: CDR1 SGHRS, CDR2 YFSETQ. This CDR3 region has 15 residues. The junction had 6 bases not matched to a gene; V was cut back by 4 bases and J by 3 bases. The CDR3 DNA sequence: TGCGCCAGCAGCGGCGCGGGGGGGAGGACAGATACGCAGTATTTT. The encoded protein is CASSGAGGRTDTQYF.

This clone was seen just once. A read error may explain this, as a much larger clone is one base away. The chain has TRBV20-1 and TRBJ2-7; 8 bases align to TRBD2. The CDR3 length is 14 residues. Germline CDR1 DFQATT, CDR2 SNEGSKA (reference sequence). J gave up 3 bases and V 3 bases, and 7 bases lay outside the gene matches. CDR3 in DNA: TGCAGTGCTAGGGGACTAGTACTCGTCTACGAGCAGTACTTC. It yields the protein CSARGLVLVYEQYF.

Concerning this clone itself: The junction shows a germline mismatch at one end, possibly a read error. The chain links TRBV5-1 to TRBJ2-7, with D tentatively TRBD2 (5 bases). The CDR3 is made up of 14 amino acids. Germline V CDR1 and CDR2: SGHRS, YFSETQ. Written as DNA, the CDR3 is TGCGCCAGTGGCCTAACGGGGTCGTCCTACGAGCATTACTTC. Protein product: CASGLTGSSYEHYF.

The rearrangement joins TRBV5-1 to TRBJ1-4; tentative D call: TRBD1 (5 bases). From germline, CDR1 is SGHRS and CDR2 YFSETQ. This CDR3 is built from 14 residues. The V end lost 5 bases, the J end lost 1 base, and 9 bases lay between the germline ends. The CDR3: CASRVGGTNEKLFF. In DNA, the CDR3 is TGCGCCAGCAGGGTTGGGGGAACTAATGAAAAACTGTTTTTT. The entire variable domain, with the rest obtained from reference TRBV5-1 and TRBJ1-4, is as follows: KAGVTQTPRYLIKTRGQQVTLSCSPISGHRSVSWYQQTPGQGLQFLFEYFSETQRNKGNFPGRFSGRQFSNSRSEMNVSTLELGDSALYLCASRVGGTNEKLFFGSGTQLSVL.

There are a few counts of this clone. This rearrangement joins TRBV28 to TRBJ2-7; maybe TRBD2 (6 bases). This CDR3 region has 16 residues. Trimming left V 6 bases short and J 2 bases short, with 20 bases between. Germline V lookup: CDR1 MDHEN, CDR2 SYDVKM. DNA of the CDR3: TGTGCCAGCAGACGGACCCGCCGGGAGAAGGCCTACGAGCAGTACTTC. It codes for CASRRTRREKAYEQYF.

Regarding this clone: An end of the junction does not agree with germline; a read error may underlie this. V and J are TRBV5-5 and TRBJ1-6; a weak D match, TRBD1 (6 bases). Germline V gives CDR1 SGHKS, CDR2 YYEKEE (reference sequence). This CDR3 contains 15 residues. The CDR3, as DNA: TGTGCCAGCAGATTGGCGGTACAGGGTGGTTCACCCCTCCACTTT. Protein: CASRLAVQGGSPLHF.